A selection of T cell receptor beta chains follows, all from one sample in a study of blood T cell repertoires in COVID-19. The protocol was immunoSEQ multiplex PCR, while the TCRdb copy is restricted to in-frame clones and leaves out a portion. The sample includes roughly 160,000 clones, 65% to 90% of them seen just once. The sequenced material came from peripheral blood. These receptor sequences come from a man between 60 and 75 years old with acute or convalescent COVID-19. Both conserved end residues are part of each CDR3. The order of the fields is V gene, clone size, J gene, D gene, CDR3 protein, CDR3 DNA. D genes are given only for firm matches. Rows may omit the clone size; those that give it use once, few, many or a size class.

>TRBV5-6|.|TRBJ1-5|.
CASSLAGGSGNQPQHF
TGTGCCAGCAGCTTGGCGGGGGGCTCGGGCAATCAGCCCCAGCATTTT
>TRBV12-3/TRBV12-4|.|TRBJ2-7|TRBD1
CASSPGQSYEQYF
TGTGCCAGCAGTCCGGGACAGTCCTACGAGCAGTACTTC
>TRBV3-1/TRBV3-2|.|TRBJ2-5|TRBD1
CASSPRTGGKETQYF
TGTGCCAGCAGCCCTCGGACAGGGGGCAAGGAGACCCAGTACTTC
>TRBV18|.|TRBJ1-6|TRBD1
CASLGQENSPLHF
TGTGCCAGCCTGGGACAGGAAAATTCACCCCTCCACTTT
>TRBV19|.|TRBJ1-2|.
CASKRLADGSYGYTF
TGTGCCAGTAAGCGGCTCGCGGACGGAAGCTATGGCTACACCTTC
>TRBV5-1|.|TRBJ1-5|TRBD1
CASSLDPGTGAQPQHF
TGCGCCAGCAGCTTGGACCCTGGGACAGGGGCTCAGCCCCAGCATTTT
>TRBV25-1|.|TRBJ2-3|.
CASSNGPIGVDTQYF
TGTGCCAGCAGTAACGGCCCCATCGGGGTAGATACGCAGTATTTT
>TRBV10-3|.|TRBJ2-2|TRBD1
CAISAQGLTTGELFF
TGTGCCATCAGTGCACAGGGGCTAACCACCGGGGAGCTGTTTTTT
>TRBV21-1|.|TRBJ2-5|.
CASSKRRDPQETQYF
TGTGCCAGCAGCAAAAGGCGGGACCCCCAAGAGACCCAGTACTTC
>TRBV9|.|TRBJ1-1|.
CASSVGTGGGTEAFF
TGTGCCAGCAGCGTAGGGACGGGTGGAGGCACTGAAGCTTTCTTT
>TRBV5-4|.|TRBJ1-6|.
CASSTGQLINSPLHF
TGTGCCAGCAGCACAGGACAACTTATTAATTCACCCCTCCACTTT
>TRBV12-3/TRBV12-4|.|TRBJ1-2|.
CASSRGLGYGYTF
TGTGCCAGCAGTCGAGGGCTAGGCTATGGCTACACCTTC
>TRBV19|.|TRBJ2-7|.
CASSIDPGEVSYEQYF
TGTGCCAGTAGTATAGATCCGGGAGAGGTCTCCTACGAGCAGTACTTC
>TRBV6-5|.|TRBJ1-4|TRBD1
CASSYADRGSEKLFF
TGTGCCAGCAGTTACGCGGACAGGGGGTCTGAAAAACTGTTTTTT
>TRBV4-2|.|TRBJ1-2|TRBD1
CASSPRTGSGYGYTF
TGTGCCAGCAGCCCACGGACAGGGAGTGGCTATGGCTACACCTTC
>TRBV19|.|TRBJ2-3|.
CASSPEGDTQYF
TGTGCCAGTAGTCCGGAGGGGGATACGCAGTATTTT
>TRBV4-2|.|TRBJ2-1|.
CASSQDRENEQFF
TGTGCCAGCAGCCAAGATCGCGAAAATGAGCAGTTCTTC
>TRBV28|.|TRBJ1-2|TRBD1
CASYPGQSYGYTF
TGTGCCAGCTACCCGGGACAGTCCTATGGCTACACCTTC
>TRBV28|.|TRBJ1-1|.
CASSPWDTFRAFF
TGTGCCAGCTCCCCTTGGGACACTTTCAGAGCTTTCTTT
>TRBV5-5|.|TRBJ2-1|.
CASSWLGADYNEQFF
TGTGCCAGCAGCTGGTTGGGGGCAGACTACAATGAGCAGTTCTTC
>TRBV11-2|.|TRBJ2-1|TRBD2
CASSYRLAGGHNEQFF
TGTGCCAGCAGCTATCGACTAGCGGGAGGGCACAATGAGCAGTTCTTC
>TRBV28|.|TRBJ1-3|.
CASSLIEQGKTGNTIYF
TGTGCCAGCAGTTTAATAGAACAGGGAAAGACTGGAAACACCATATATTTT
>TRBV5-1|.|TRBJ1-1|TRBD1
CASSPRQGRLGAFF
TGCGCCAGCAGCCCTCGACAGGGGCGTTTGGGAGCTTTCTTT
>TRBV3-1/TRBV3-2|.|TRBJ2-1|.
CASSQGGGASYNEQFF
TGTGCCAGCAGCCAAGGGGGCGGGGCCTCCTACAATGAGCAGTTCTTC
>TRBV10-2|once|TRBJ2-7|TRBD2
CASRKTSGRVEQYF
TGCGCCAGCAGAAAGACTAGCGGGAGGGTAGAGCAGTACTTC
>TRBV18|.|TRBJ2-7|TRBD1
CASSPFSGLGTGGGEQYF
TGTGCCAGCTCACCATTCTCAGGGCTCGGGACAGGGGGCGGCGAGCAGTACTTC
>TRBV14|.|TRBJ2-7|.
CASSPQIYSYEQYF
TGTGCCAGCAGCCCCCAAATCTACTCCTACGAGCAGTACTTC
>TRBV6-5|.|TRBJ1-3|TRBD1
CASRPGGRSGNTIYF
TGTGCCAGCAGACCAGGGGGAAGGTCTGGAAACACCATATATTTT
>TRBV6-5|.|TRBJ1-2|.
CASSSTANYGYTF
TGTGCCAGCAGTTCGACAGCGAACTATGGCTACACCTTC
>TRBV5-6|.|TRBJ1-5|.
CASSLVTAYNQPQHF
TGTGCCAGCAGCTTGGTAACAGCCTACAATCAGCCCCAGCATTTT
>TRBV3-1/TRBV3-2|.|TRBJ2-2|.
CASSPLTGELFF
TGTGCCAGCAGCCCCTTGACCGGGGAGCTGTTTTTT
>TRBV3-1/TRBV3-2|.|TRBJ1-3|.
CASSQGAYGNTIYF
TGTGCCAGCAGCCAAGGGGCGTATGGAAACACCATATATTTT
>TRBV5-1|.|TRBJ1-1|TRBD1
CASSWTGGNTEAFF
TGCGCCAGCAGCTGGACAGGGGGGAACACTGAAGCTTTCTTT
>TRBV4-2|.|TRBJ1-1|.
CASSQAGRSEAFF
TGTGCCAGCAGCCAAGCAGGGCGCTCTGAAGCTTTCTTT
>TRBV3-1/TRBV3-2|.|TRBJ2-1|.
CASSQGGKGRYNEQFF
TGTGCCAGCAGCCAAGGCGGGAAGGGTAGATACAATGAGCAGTTCTTC
>TRBV10-3|.|TRBJ1-5|.
CAIRGLPDQPQHF
TGTGCCATCAGAGGACTCCCCGATCAGCCCCAGCATTTT
>TRBV3-1/TRBV3-2|.|TRBJ1-3|.
CASSPLRISGNTIYF
TGTGCCAGCAGCCCACTGCGGATCTCTGGAAACACCATATATTTT
>TRBV7-6|few|TRBJ1-3|.
CASRLQAFSGNTIYF
TGTGCCAGCAGGCTACAGGCGTTCTCTGGAAACACCATATATTTT
>TRBV19|few|TRBJ2-7|.
CASSILRGEQYF
TGTGCCAGTAGTATCCTGCGGGGCGAGCAGTACTTC
>TRBV28|.|TRBJ1-2|TRBD1
CASSASTGTGFYGYTF
TGTGCCAGCAGTGCCTCCACCGGGACAGGGTTCTATGGCTACACCTTC
>TRBV5-4|.|TRBJ2-6|.
CASSLWSSSGANVLTF
TGTGCCAGCAGCTTGTGGAGTAGCTCTGGGGCCAACGTCCTGACTTTC
>TRBV28|.|TRBJ2-5|TRBD1
CASSLKGGWETQYF
TGTGCCAGCAGTTTGAAAGGGGGCTGGGAGACCCAGTACTTC
>TRBV29-1|.|TRBJ2-1|TRBD2
CSHRTSGWNEQFF
TGCAGCCACAGGACTAGCGGGTGGAATGAGCAGTTCTTC
>TRBV2|.|TRBJ1-5|.
CASSERAGLGSQPQHF
TGTGCCAGCAGTGAAAGGGCAGGCCTGGGGAGTCAGCCCCAGCATTTT
>TRBV30|.|TRBJ1-5|.
CAWSGANQPQHF
TGTGCCTGGAGTGGAGCCAATCAGCCCCAGCATTTT
>TRBV24-1|.|TRBJ2-2|.
CATSDFFRGSDTGELFF
TGTGCCACCAGTGATTTTTTTCGGGGGTCGGACACCGGGGAGCTGTTTTTT
>TRBV19|.|TRBJ2-1|.
CASSIAPLSGLDEQFF
TGTGCCAGTAGTATAGCCCCACTCTCGGGTTTGGATGAGCAGTTCTTC
>TRBV19|.|TRBJ2-1|TRBD2
CASSPRIAGATYNEQFF
TGTGCCAGTAGTCCACGAATCGCGGGAGCTACCTACAATGAGCAGTTCTTC
>TRBV10-2|.|TRBJ2-1|TRBD2
CASTFAGTSGSRSEQFF
TGCGCCAGCACATTCGCTGGGACTAGCGGGAGTCGAAGTGAGCAGTTCTTC
>TRBV29-1|once|TRBJ2-5|.
CSVESESWETQYF
TGCAGCGTTGAATCTGAAAGCTGGGAGACCCAGTACTTC
>TRBV5-1|.|TRBJ2-3|TRBD2
CASSLFASGRSDTQYF
TGCGCCAGCAGCTTGTTTGCTAGCGGGAGATCAGATACGCAGTATTTT
>TRBV28|.|TRBJ1-5|.
CASSLGGTGNQPQHF
TGTGCCAGCAGTTTAGGGGGCACGGGCAATCAGCCCCAGCATTTT
>TRBV19|.|TRBJ1-1|.
CASTLRGGGTEAFF
TGTGCCAGTACCCTCCGGGGGGGTGGCACTGAAGCTTTCTTT
>TRBV5-1|once|TRBJ2-7|TRBD2
CASSLDPSGWESGYEQYF
TGCGCCAGCAGCTTGGATCCTAGCGGGTGGGAGAGTGGCTACGAGCAGTACTTC
>TRBV19|.|TRBJ1-1|.
CASTRSGGTEAFF
TGTGCCAGTACCCGTTCGGGGGGAACTGAAGCTTTCTTT
>TRBV3-1/TRBV3-2|.|TRBJ2-5|TRBD2
CASSTSGDQETQYF
TGTGCCAGCAGCACTAGCGGGGACCAAGAGACCCAGTACTTC
>TRBV9|.|TRBJ2-2|.
CASSLGESGELFF
TGTGCCAGCAGCCTAGGGGAGTCCGGGGAGCTGTTTTTT
>TRBV5-1|.|TRBJ2-6|.
CASSASSGANVLTF
TGCGCCAGCAGCGCTAGCTCTGGGGCCAACGTCCTGACTTTC